The 29 T cell receptor beta chains given below trace back to one sample, sequenced in a study of patients and donors after allogeneic stem cell transplantation. TCRdb independently ran MiXCR on the RT-PCR reads; one entry per CDR3 protein. This sample has over 150,000 distinct CDR3 sequences, with around two fifths found just once. The sample taken for sequencing was blood, either unsorted or a sorted T cell fraction (not recorded which). The receptors stem from a human donor who was either an allogeneic HSCT recipient or a stem cell or donor lymphocyte infusion donor (not recorded which). It is not recorded whose cells these are; they may come from a transplant donor.

The chain employs TRBV7-2 and TRBJ2-3; tentative D call: TRBD1 (6 bases). This CDR3 contains 15 residues. CDR1 SGHTA and CDR2 FQGNSA come from the germline V gene. Trimming shortened V by 4 bases and J by 5 bases, and 16 bases separated the two germline ends. The CDR3 nucleotides read TGTGCCAGCAGCTGGACTGGGGGCCAGGGAGATACGCAGTATTTT. Its translation is CASSWTGGQGDTQYF. The variable domain in full, with the rest retrieved from reference TRBV7-2 and TRBJ2-3, is GAGVSQSPSNKVTEKGKDVELRCDPISGHTALYWYRQSLGQGLEFLIYFQGNSAPDKSGLPSDRFSAERTGGSVSTLTIQRTQQEDSAVYLCASSWTGGQGDTQYFGPGTRLTVL.

This clonotype was observed a few times. The V and J genes are TRBV15 and TRBJ1-3; unclear D gene. The germline V gene encodes CDR1 LNHNV and CDR2 YYDKDF (reference sequence). The CDR3 extends over 13 amino acids. Trimming stripped 5 bases from V and 3 bases from J, with 8 bases between. CDR3: CATSATSGNTIYF. CDR3 nucleotides: TGTGCCACCAGCGCGACAAGTGGAAACACCATATATTTT.

This chain connects TRBV12-3 or TRBV12-4 to TRBJ1-1; D gene uncertain. V lost 5 bases to trimming and J lost 4 bases, with 20 bases between them. CDR3 length: 16 amino acids. DNA for the CDR3: TGTGCCAGCAGTCTTCTCCGCCCCACGGGATCCACTGAAGCTTTCTTT. Translated: CASSLLRPTGSTEAFF.

The DNA for the CDR3 is TGTGCCAGCAGCGTATCCCCGGACCCGGATCAGCCCCAGCATTTT. It yields the protein CASSVSPDPDQPQHF. The gene calls are TRBV9 and TRBJ1-5, with D uncertain. CDR3 length: 15 residues. Germline V gene sequence: CDR1 SGDLS, CDR2 YYNGEE. V was clipped by 1 base and J by 5 bases, with 13 bases between them.

This chain links TRBV6-5 with TRBJ1-4; TRBD1 matches at 9 bases. The V and J ends lost 6 bases and 0 bases, in that order; junction bases with no gene match: 8. The CDR3 loop spans 17 amino acids. From germline, CDR1 is MNHEY and CDR2 SVGAGI. CDR3: CASRQGAGEATNEKLFF. CDR3 in DNA: TGTGCCAGCAGACAGGGGGCGGGGGAAGCAACTAATGAAAAACTGTTTTTT.

This clonotype was seen more than once but under ten times. The gene calls are TRBV7-8 and TRBJ2-4; TRBD2 matches 12 bases. The CDR3 contains 16 residues. V lost 5 bases to trimming and J lost 6 bases; unmatched junction nucleotides: 8. Germline values: CDR1 SGHVS, CDR2 FQNEAQ. The CDR3 region has the DNA TGTGCCAGCAGCCCCAAAGAGGGACTAGCGGGAAACATTCAGTACTTC. Translated, it gives CASSPKEGLAGNIQYF.

The CDR3 DNA follows: TGTGCCAGCGCGGACAGCGCCACAGATACGCAGTATTTT. Amino acid sequence: CASADSATDTQYF. V usage is TRBV18 and J usage is TRBJ2-3; D may be TRBD1 (6 bases). The CDR3 loop spans 13 amino acids. The germline V gene has CDR1 KGHSH and CDR2 LQKENI. Between the trimmed V and J ends, which lost 8 bases and 2 bases, there was a span of 11 bases.

This sequence joins TRBV3-1 and TRBJ2-1; TRBD2 matches at 8 bases. Germline CDR1 and CDR2: LGHDT and YNNKEL (reference sequence). V dropped 0 bases and J dropped 10; count of bases not matched to a gene: 8. This CDR3 spans 15 amino acids. CDR3 bases: TGTGCCAGCAGCCAAGACTCAGCGGGAGTACGGGAGCAGTTCTTC. It codes for CASSQDSAGVREQFF.

The sample holds a few counts of this clonotype. This rearrangement joins TRBV28 to TRBJ1-5; TRBD1 matches at 7 bases. Germline lookup yields CDR1 MDHEN and CDR2 SYDVKM. Losses at the gene ends were 9 bases for V and 4 bases for J; bases not matched to a gene: 9. The CDR3 spans 14 residues. CDR3 DNA: TGTGCCAGTATGGGACAGTTCCCGAATCAGCCCCAGCATTTT. Translating it yields CASMGQFPNQPQHF.

The V gene is TRBV29-1, the J gene TRBJ1-1; D might be TRBD1 (6 bases). Germline CDR1 and CDR2: SQVTM and ANQGSEA. CDR3 length: 12 residues. V shed 5 bases and J shed 7 bases, with 14 bases lying between them. The CDR3 nucleotides are TGCAGCGTTAGGACAGCAGATAATGAAGCTTTCTTT. Amino acids: CSVRTADNEAFF.

The chain is built from TRBV6-2 or TRBV6-3 and TRBJ2-7; D perhaps matches TRBD1 (6 bases). In germline, CDR1 is MNHEY, CDR2 SVGEGT. This CDR3 is 15 amino acids long. Trimming stripped 0 bases from V and 5 bases from J, with 14 bases between. Written as DNA, the CDR3 is TGTGCCAGCAGTTACTCGACAGGCCCCTATGACGAGCAGTACTTC. Protein sequence: CASSYSTGPYDEQYF.

The rearrangement uses TRBV5-1 and TRBJ1-3, with D uncertain. The CDR3 is 17 residues long. Trimming cost V 0 bases and J 2 bases, with 15 bases left between them. Germline V CDR1 and CDR2: SGHRS, YFSETQ. CDR3 sequence reads: CASSLGEVLGAGNTIYF. CDR3 in DNA: TGCGCCAGCAGCTTGGGTGAAGTTCTTGGGGCTGGAAACACCATATATTTT.

V usage is TRBV27 and J usage is TRBJ2-7; D unresolved. Between the trimmed V and J ends, which lost 7 bases and 1 base, there was a span of 14 bases. The length of the CDR3 is 14 residues. CDR1 and CDR2 from the germline V gene are MNHEY and SMNVEV (reference sequence). The CDR3 DNA reads TGTGCCAGCACCCTGGTTGGTGGATCCTACGAGCAGTACTTC. Residues: CASTLVGGSYEQYF.

The chain employs TRBV10-3 and TRBJ1-2; D remains unclear. CDR1 and CDR2 (germline): ENHRY, SYGVKD. The CDR3 loop spans 10 amino acids. V was trimmed by 6 bases and J by 6 bases, leaving 5 bases between them. The CDR3 spells CAIRGDGYTF. The CDR3 DNA follows: TGTGCCATCAGGGGCGATGGCTACACCTTC.

The chain links TRBV7-2 to TRBJ2-3, with D perhaps TRBD1 or TRBD2 (6 bases each). The CDR3 totals 14 residues. Trimming left V 1 base short and J 5 bases short, with 10 bases between. The V gene's germline CDR1 is SGHTA and CDR2 FQGNSA. DNA for the CDR3: TGTGCCAGCAGCTTAGGGGGGGCGCAAGATACGCAGTATTTT. Translated, it gives CASSLGGAQDTQYF.

The chain has TRBV5-1 and TRBJ2-3; D may be TRBD2 (6 bases). This CDR3 spans 15 amino acids. The V gene lost 0 bases and the J gene lost 1 base, with 9 bases spanning the gap. The V gene's germline CDR1 is SGHRS and CDR2 YFSETQ. This chain's CDR3 is CASSLEQRGTDTQYF. The CDR3 DNA sequence: TGCGCCAGCAGCTTGGAACAGCGGGGCACAGATACGCAGTATTTT.

The chain couples TRBV28 to TRBJ1-2, with unresolved D. Trimming took off 0 bases at V and 2 bases at J, with 4 bases between the two ends. The CDR3 is 13 amino acids. CDR1 MDHEN and CDR2 SYDVKM come from the germline V gene. The CDR3 coding sequence is TGTGCCAGCAGTTTATGGAAAAACTATGGCTACACCTTC. Translation gives CASSLWKNYGYTF.

The chain has TRBV25-1 and TRBJ2-1; a possible D gene is TRBD2 (5 bases). CDR3 length equals 14 residues. The germline CDR1 and CDR2 sequences are MGHDK and SYGVNS. Trimming removed 1 base from V and 4 bases from J, with 8 bases in between. CDR3 protein: CASSEWSGYNEQFF. The CDR3 DNA reads as TGTGCCAGCAGTGAATGGAGCGGATACAATGAGCAGTTCTTC.

CDR3 DNA: TGTGCCACCAGCAGAGACAATGGCTACACCTTC. Amino acids: CATSRDNGYTF. The J gene is TRBJ1-2, the V gene TRBV15; D is unresolved. The CDR3 totals 11 residues. Germline CDR1 reads LNHNV; CDR2 reads YYDKDF (reference sequence). Trimming took 0 bases from V and 6 from J, leaving 2 bases between them.

The chain combines TRBV25-1 with TRBJ2-7; no reliable D call. CDR1 MGHDK and CDR2 SYGVNS come from the germline V gene. With 0 bases removed from V and 1 base from J, the gap between germline ends came to 10 bases. This CDR3 spans 15 amino acids. The CDR3 loop is CASSEYGRKSYEQYF. The CDR3 coding sequence is TGTGCCAGCAGTGAATACGGGCGGAAGTCCTACGAGCAGTACTTC.

The rearrangement joins TRBV20-1 to TRBJ2-7, with D possibly being TRBD2 (5 bases). The CDR3 runs to 15 residues. Per germline, CDR1 DFQATT and CDR2 SNEGSKA (reference sequence). V was clipped by 0 bases and J by 3 bases, with 15 bases between them. CDR3 protein: CSARDPSVSGYEQYF. In DNA form, the CDR3 reads TGCAGTGCTAGAGATCCTAGTGTAAGCGGCTACGAGCAGTACTTC.

The V and J genes are TRBV12-3 or TRBV12-4 and TRBJ2-1; the D call may be TRBD1 or TRBD2 (6 bases each). The CDR3 consists of 16 residues. The V gene lost 4 bases and the J gene lost 4 bases, with 17 bases spanning the gap. This chain's CDR3 is CASSSTMGGTYNEQFF. For the CDR3, the DNA is TGTGCCAGCAGTTCCACCATGGGGGGCACTTACAATGAGCAGTTCTTC.

This clonotype occurred a few times. The rearrangement links TRBV5-1 to TRBJ2-7, with D perhaps TRBD2 (6 bases). CDR3 length: 13 residues. In germline, CDR1 is SGHRS, CDR2 YFSETQ. The V gene lost 5 bases and the J gene lost 2 bases, with 11 bases spanning the gap. The CDR3 region is CASSRGTTYEQYF. The CDR3 DNA is TGCGCCAGCAGTCGGGGGACCACCTACGAGCAGTACTTC. The entire variable domain, with the rest obtained from reference TRBV5-1 and TRBJ2-7, is as follows: KAGVTQTPRYLIKTRGQQVTLSCSPISGHRSVSWYQQTPGQGLQFLFEYFSETQRNKGNFPGRFSGRQFSNSRSEMNVSTLELGDSALYLCASSRGTTYEQYFGPGTRLTVT.

This clonotype was counted between two and nine times. The V and J genes are TRBV7-9 and TRBJ1-5; D ambiguous. CDR3 length equals 17 residues. V was shortened by 1 base and J by 3 bases, with 16 bases between the two germline ends. Germline-derived CDR1 and CDR2 are SEHNR and FQNEAQ (reference sequence). The CDR3 DNA reads as TGTGCCAGCAGCTTAGGCACCGGAACGGATAACAATCAGCCCCAGCATTTT. It codes for CASSLGTGTDNNQPQHF.

The rearrangement uses TRBV4-3 and TRBJ2-1, with 7 bases fitting TRBD1. The germline gives CDR1 LGHNA, CDR2 YSLEER. There are 14 residues in the CDR3. The V and J ends lost 9 bases and 9 bases, in that order; junction bases with no gene match: 14. In DNA form, the CDR3 reads TGCGCCAGTCGGCCTGTTCCCGAGGGGGCTGAGCAGTTCTTC. This codes for CASRPVPEGAEQFF.

The rearrangement joins TRBV7-9 to TRBJ1-2; perhaps TRBD1 as D (5 bases). CDR1 and CDR2 (germline): SEHNR, FQNEAQ (reference sequence). The CDR3 totals 15 residues. V was cut by 4 bases and J by 1 base, with 13 bases left in between. The CDR3 loop reads CASSSWGRVNYGYTF. Written as DNA, the CDR3 is TGTGCCAGCAGCTCCTGGGGCCGGGTTAACTATGGCTACACCTTC. The variable domain in full, with the rest retrieved from reference TRBV7-9 and TRBJ1-2, is DTGVSQNPRHKITKRGQNVTFRCDPISEHNRLYWYRQTLGQGPEFLTYFQNEAQLEKSRLLSDRFSAERPKGSFSTLEIQRTEQGDSAMYLCASSSWGRVNYGYTFGSGTRLTVV.

This chain links TRBV20-1 with TRBJ1-1; maybe TRBD1 (5 bases). Trimming pared 6 bases from V and 10 bases from J, leaving 27 bases between. The CDR3 spans 15 residues. Germline V gene lookup returns CDR1 DFQATT and CDR2 SNEGSKA (reference sequence). The CDR3 loop reads CSALQVGRAGIRAFF. The CDR3 DNA reads TGCAGTGCCCTCCAGGTGGGCAGGGCGGGTATTCGAGCTTTCTTT.

This chain links TRBV5-6 with TRBJ2-7, with 7 bases aligning to TRBD2. In germline, CDR1 is SGHDT, CDR2 YYEEEE. J lost 5 bases, V lost 3 bases, and 5 bases had no gene match. The CDR3 runs 13 residues. Here the CDR3 reads CASSSGLVDEQYF. CDR3 in DNA: TGTGCCAGCAGCTCCGGACTAGTTGACGAGCAGTACTTC.

The chain combines TRBV5-1 with TRBJ2-3, with 7 bases fitting TRBD2. Germline loops: CDR1 SGHRS, CDR2 YFSETQ. There are 19 residues in the CDR3. V was pared by 0 bases and J by 0 bases, with 13 bases of the junction left unmatched. The CDR3 here is CASSLATVAGDTSTDTQYF. CDR3 bases: TGCGCCAGCAGCTTGGCCACCGTAGCGGGTGATACTAGCACAGATACGCAGTATTTT.